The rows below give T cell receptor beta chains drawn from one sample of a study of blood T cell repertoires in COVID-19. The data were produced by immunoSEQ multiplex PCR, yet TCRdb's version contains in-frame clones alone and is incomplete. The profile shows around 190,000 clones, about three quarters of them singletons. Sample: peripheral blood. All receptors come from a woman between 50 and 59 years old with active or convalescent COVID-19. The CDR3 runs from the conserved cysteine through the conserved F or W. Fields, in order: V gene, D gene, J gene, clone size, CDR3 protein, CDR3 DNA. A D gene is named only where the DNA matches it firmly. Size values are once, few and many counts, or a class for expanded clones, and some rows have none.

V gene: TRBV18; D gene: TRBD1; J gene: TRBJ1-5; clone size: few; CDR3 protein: CASSPGTALPNQPQHF; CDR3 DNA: TGTGCCAGCTCACCGGGGACAGCCCTACCCAATCAGCCCCAGCATTTT
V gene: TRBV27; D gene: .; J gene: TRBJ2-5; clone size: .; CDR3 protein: CASSPQQGEETQYF; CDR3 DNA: TGTGCCAGCAGTCCGCAACAGGGTGAGGAGACCCAGTACTTC
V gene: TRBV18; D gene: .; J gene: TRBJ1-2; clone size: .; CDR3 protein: CASSPDGRSREGYTF; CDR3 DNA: TGTGCCAGCTCACCAGATGGACGGTCGAGGGAAGGCTACACCTTC
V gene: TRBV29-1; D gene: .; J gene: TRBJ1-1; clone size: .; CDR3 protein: CSVEGEGTAEAFF; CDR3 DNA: TGCAGCGTTGAAGGTGAAGGGACTGCTGAAGCTTTCTTT
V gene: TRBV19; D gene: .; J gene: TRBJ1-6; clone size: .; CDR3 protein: CASRDSPTDNSPLHF; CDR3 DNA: TGTGCCAGTAGGGACAGCCCAACAGATAATTCACCCCTCCACTTT
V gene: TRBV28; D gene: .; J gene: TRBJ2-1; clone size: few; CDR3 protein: CASRGSLIGNEQFF; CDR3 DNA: TGTGCCAGCCGGGGGTCCCTAATTGGAAATGAGCAGTTCTTC
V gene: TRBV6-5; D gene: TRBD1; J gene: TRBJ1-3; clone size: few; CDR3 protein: CASSETGVGNTIYF; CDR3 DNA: TGTGCCAGCAGCGAGACAGGGGTCGGAAACACCATATATTTT
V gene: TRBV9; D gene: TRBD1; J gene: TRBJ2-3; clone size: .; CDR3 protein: CASSPRQGGTDTQYF; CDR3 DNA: TGTGCCAGCAGCCCTCGACAGGGCGGAACAGATACGCAGTATTTT
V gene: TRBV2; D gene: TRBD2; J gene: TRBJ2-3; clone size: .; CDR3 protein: CASFGGGTDTQYF; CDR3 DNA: TGTGCCAGCTTTGGGGGGGGCACAGATACGCAGTATTTT
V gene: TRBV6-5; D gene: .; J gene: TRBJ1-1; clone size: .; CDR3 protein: CASSLLGPQNTEAFF; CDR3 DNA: TGTGCCAGCAGTTTATTGGGGCCTCAGAACACTGAAGCTTTCTTT
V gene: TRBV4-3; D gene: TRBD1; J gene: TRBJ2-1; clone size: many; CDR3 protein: CASSQEWDRGLDEQFF; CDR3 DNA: TGCGCCAGCAGCCAAGAATGGGACAGGGGGTTAGATGAGCAGTTCTTC
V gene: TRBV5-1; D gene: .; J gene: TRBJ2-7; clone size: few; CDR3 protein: CASSSRSGYEQYF; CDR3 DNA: TGCGCCAGCAGTAGCCGCTCGGGCTACGAGCAGTACTTC
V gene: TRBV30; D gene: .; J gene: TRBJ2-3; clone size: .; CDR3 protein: CAWSVGGAADTQYF; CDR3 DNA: TGTGCCTGGAGTGTTGGAGGGGCCGCAGATACGCAGTATTTT
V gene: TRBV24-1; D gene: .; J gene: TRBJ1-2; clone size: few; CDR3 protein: CATSDGSGYGYTF; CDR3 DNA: TGTGCCACCAGTGATGGGTCAGGTTATGGCTACACCTTC
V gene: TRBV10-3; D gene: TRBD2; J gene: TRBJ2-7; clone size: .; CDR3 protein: CAISGLAGDEQYF; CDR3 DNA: TGTGCCATCAGTGGACTAGCGGGAGACGAGCAGTACTTC
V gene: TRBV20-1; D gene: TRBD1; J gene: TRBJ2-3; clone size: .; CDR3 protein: CSASFIGTGLDTDTQYF; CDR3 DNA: TGCAGTGCTAGTTTTATCGGGACAGGACTTGACACAGATACGCAGTATTTT
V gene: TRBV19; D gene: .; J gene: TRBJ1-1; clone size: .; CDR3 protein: CASTLGQPNTEAFF; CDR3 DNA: TGTGCCAGTACCCTAGGACAGCCGAACACTGAAGCTTTCTTT
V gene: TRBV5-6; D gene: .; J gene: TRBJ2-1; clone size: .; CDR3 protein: CASSLGPGQGGPYNEQFF; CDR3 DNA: TGTGCCAGCAGCTTGGGTCCGGGGCAGGGGGGACCTTACAATGAGCAGTTCTTC
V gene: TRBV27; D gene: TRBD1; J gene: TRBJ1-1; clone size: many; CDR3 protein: CASSWTGDTEAFF; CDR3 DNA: TGTGCCAGTTCCTGGACAGGGGACACTGAAGCTTTCTTT
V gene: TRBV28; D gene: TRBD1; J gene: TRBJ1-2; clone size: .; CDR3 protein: CASSTLTGARGYTF; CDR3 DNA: TGTGCCAGCAGTACCCTGACAGGGGCAAGGGGCTACACCTTC
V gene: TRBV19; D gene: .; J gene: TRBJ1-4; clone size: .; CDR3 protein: CASSMRGGGEKLFF; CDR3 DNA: TGTGCCAGTAGTATGCGAGGGGGTGGTGAAAAACTGTTTTTT
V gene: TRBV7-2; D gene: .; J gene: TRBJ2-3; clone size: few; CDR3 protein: CASSNRDTDTQYF; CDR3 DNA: TGTGCCAGCAGCAACAGGGATACAGATACGCAGTATTTT
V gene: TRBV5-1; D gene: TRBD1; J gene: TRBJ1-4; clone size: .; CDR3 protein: CASSVAPGGPTNEKLFF; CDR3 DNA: TGCGCCAGCAGCGTGGCTCCAGGGGGCCCAACTAATGAAAAACTGTTTTTT
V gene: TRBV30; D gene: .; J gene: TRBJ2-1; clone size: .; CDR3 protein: CAWSPTPTGEQFF; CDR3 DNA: TGTGCCTGGAGTCCCACCCCCACTGGTGAGCAGTTCTTC